This T cell receptor (beta chain) was captured by sequencing in a study of T cell changes during pregnancy in multiple sclerosis. After removal of 6 bases from V and 3 bases from J, the junction contained 16 bases not matched to a gene. The CDR3 is 18 amino acids. CDR1 is MDHEN and CDR2 is SYDVKM in the germline V gene. Repertoires were generated with immunoSEQ multiplex PCR, while TCRdb's copy carries only in-frame clones and drops some. The profile shows 20,000 to 25,000 clones, about 83% of them singletons. This chain uses TRBV28 with TRBJ2-5; 10 bases match TRBD2. The sample consisted of CD8+ T cells from peripheral blood mononuclear cells, taken before pregnancy. The sequence derives from a female donor with multiple sclerosis, enrolled in a pregnancy study. CDR3: CASSLRYTSGIIEETQYF. The CDR3 region has the DNA TGTGCCAGCAGCCTTAGGTATACTAGCGGGATAATTGAAGAGACCCAGTACTTC.